The 12 T cell receptor beta chains below all came from one sample that was sequenced in a study of cytomegalovirus exposure and HLA in healthy donors. The PCR used 60 Vbeta and 13 Jbeta primers. Produced via immunoSEQ multiplex PCR; TCRdb's table is partial and in-frame only. Of about 130,000 clones listed, about 8.5% are singletons. The sequencing sample was made of PBMCs. Every receptor here comes from a man aged 35 to 55 in good health and CMV-seronegative.

CDR3 DNA: TGTGCCAGTAGTAGGCCTCCGGGGATGACTGAAAAACTGTTTTTT. This codes for CASSRPPGMTEKLFF. The rearrangement joins TRBV19 to TRBJ1-4; unclear D gene. This CDR3 is built from 15 residues. Trimming removed 4 bases at V and 7 bases at J, with 16 bases between. The V gene's germline CDR1 is LNHDA and CDR2 SQIVND (reference sequence).

J is TRBJ2-1 and V is TRBV11-3; D not certain. Trimming pared 1 base from V and 8 bases from J, leaving 9 bases between. Germline V gives CDR1 SGHNT, CDR2 YENEEA. CDR3 length equals 13 residues. The CDR3 region is CASSLGRSHEQFF. The DNA of the CDR3 is TGTGCCAGCAGCTTAGGGAGAAGCCATGAGCAGTTCTTC.

In this sample, this clone turned up a few times. This sequence joins TRBV7-9 and TRBJ2-7; D unresolved. The CDR3 contains 14 residues. With 5 bases removed from V and 0 bases from J, the gap between germline ends came to 11 bases. Germline V lookup: CDR1 SEHNR, CDR2 FQNEAQ (reference sequence). DNA for the CDR3: TGTGCCAGCAGCCCACCGCCTAGCTCCTACGAGCAGTACTTC. It encodes CASSPPPSSYEQYF.

This clone appeared a few times. This chain links TRBV14 with TRBJ1-2; a possible D gene is TRBD1 (5 bases). Germline CDR1 and CDR2: SGHDN and FVKESK. The CDR3 has 14 amino acids. Deletions cut 5 bases from V and 4 bases from J, with 14 bases between. The CDR3 region has the DNA TGTGCCAGCAGCTTTAGCCTTAGGGGCTATGGCTACACCTTC. Translating it yields CASSFSLRGYGYTF. The full variable domain, rest sourced from reference TRBV14 and TRBJ1-2, is EAGVTQFPSHSVIEKGQTVTLRCDPISGHDNLYWYRRVMGKEIKFLLHFVKESKQDESGMPNNRFLAERTGGTYSTLKVQPAELEDSGVYFCASSFSLRGYGYTFGSGTRLTVV.

The sample holds a few counts of this clone. This chain connects TRBV5-1 to TRBJ1-1; 8 nucleotides agree with TRBD1. Trimming at V came to 3 bases and at J to 5 bases, leaving 3 bases not matched to a gene. Germline V lookup: CDR1 SGHRS, CDR2 YFSETQ. The CDR3 sequence is 13 residues long. In DNA form, the CDR3 reads TGCGCCAGCAGCTCGGACAGGGATACTGAAGCTTTCTTT. It translates to CASSSDRDTEAFF.

This clone showed up just a few times. This chain connects TRBV19 to TRBJ2-2, with 9 bases aligning to TRBD2. Germline CDR1 LNHDA, CDR2 SQIVND (reference sequence). The CDR3 spans 15 residues. V shed 6 bases and J 2 bases; nucleotides not matched to a gene: 4. The CDR3 DNA sequence: TGTGCCAGTAGCCTTAGCGGGGGCAACACCGGGGAGCTGTTTTTT. Its translation is CASSLSGGNTGELFF.

This clone was found a few times. The gene calls are TRBV27 and TRBJ1-1; tentatively, D is TRBD1 (5 bases). CDR1 and CDR2 from the germline V gene are MNHEY and SMNVEV (reference sequence). The V gene lost 6 bases and the J gene lost 2 bases, with 10 bases spanning the gap. The CDR3 is 13 residues long. In DNA form, the CDR3 reads TGTGCCAGCAGACAGGAGATTAACACTGAAGCTTTCTTT. The encoded protein is CASRQEINTEAFF.

This clone was observed a handful of times. J is TRBJ2-7 and V is TRBV6-6, with D perhaps TRBD2 (7 bases). Trimming took 11 bases from V and 3 from J, leaving 14 bases between them. The CDR3 totals 12 residues. Germline V CDR1 and CDR2: MNHNY, SVGAGI (reference sequence). CDR3 DNA sequence: TGTGCCCTAGGGGGAGGGGGCTACGAGCAGTACTTC. Translated, it gives CALGGGGYEQYF.

The V and J genes are TRBV11-2 and TRBJ2-4; the match to TRBD2 covers 8 bases. V lost 6 bases, J lost 4 bases, and 5 bases stayed unmatched. Germline V gene lookup returns CDR1 SGHAT and CDR2 FQNNGV. This CDR3 spans 14 amino acids. In DNA, the CDR3 is TGTGCCAGCAGAATTGTAGCGGGAAAAAACATTCAGTACTTC. This translates into CASRIVAGKNIQYF.

This clone was detected a few times. The chain is built from TRBV6-5 and TRBJ2-5, with 13 nucleotides matching TRBD2. The CDR3 consists of 14 residues. Germline V gives CDR1 MNHEY, CDR2 SVGAGI. The trim removed 8 bases at V and 4 bases at J, leaving 4 bases unmatched. CDR3 bases: TGTGCCAGCCGACTAGCGGGGGGATCAGAGACCCAGTACTTC. It translates to CASRLAGGSETQYF.

This clone was counted between two and nine times. The V call is TRBV10-2, the J call TRBJ2-1; TRBD2 agrees at 12 bases. Germline V gene lookup returns CDR1 WSHSY and CDR2 SAAADI. The CDR3 covers 15 residues. The junction had 6 bases not matched to a gene; V was cut back by 6 bases and J by 6 bases. The DNA of the CDR3 is TGCGCCAGCAGCACCTCTAGCGGGGGGGTCAATGAGCAGTTCTTC. Its translation: CASSTSSGGVNEQFF.

This rearrangement joins TRBV5-1 to TRBJ1-4, with D possibly being TRBD1 (5 bases). This CDR3 has 14 residues. Germline V lookup: CDR1 SGHRS, CDR2 YFSETQ. The V and J ends lost 2 bases and 5 bases respectively, with 10 bases between them. The CDR3 bases are TGCGCCAGCAGCTTAGAGGGGAGGAATGAAAAACTGTTTTTT. It specifies CASSLEGRNEKLFF.